Shown below are 28 T cell receptor beta chains from a single sample sequenced in a study of cytomegalovirus exposure and HLA in healthy donors. This PCR relied on a set of 60 Vbeta primers and 13 Jbeta primers. Measured with immunoSEQ multiplex PCR; TCRdb has only the in-frame clones, and not every one. The sample has 110,000 to 150,000 clones; roughly 70% are singletons. Sequencing input: PBMCs. The origin of the receptors is a man aged 25-45 years in good health and CMV-seronegative.

This clone appeared a single time. The J gene is TRBJ2-1, the V gene TRBV5-6; 8 nucleotides match TRBD1. The junction had 14 bases not matched to a gene; V was cut back by 1 base and J by 5 bases. The CDR3 has 18 residues. The V gene's germline CDR1 is SGHDT and CDR2 YYEEEE. CDR3: CASSLPRGSRTGHNEQFF. The CDR3 bases are TGTGCCAGCAGCTTGCCACGTGGTTCCAGGACAGGGCACAATGAGCAGTTCTTC. Full variable domain (missing parts from reference TRBV5-6 and TRBJ2-1): DAGVTQSPTHLIKTRGQQVTLRCSPKSGHDTVSWYQQALGQGPQFIFQYYEEEERQRGNFPDRFSGHQFPNYSSELNVNALLLGDSALYLCASSLPRGSRTGHNEQFFGPGTRLTVL.

This rearrangement joins TRBV19 to TRBJ1-5; maybe TRBD1 (6 bases). Germline V CDR1 and CDR2: LNHDA, SQIVND (reference sequence). The CDR3 length is 18 residues. V gave up 5 bases and J gave up 0 bases, with 20 bases separating them. DNA for the CDR3: TGTGCCAGTAGTTCATCTTCCAGGGGACCTTATAGCAATCAGCCCCAGCATTTT. Amino acids: CASSSSSRGPYSNQPQHF.

V gene TRBV19 combines with J gene TRBJ2-7; possibly TRBD1 for D (6 bases). CDR3 length: 14 amino acids. Germline loops: CDR1 LNHDA, CDR2 SQIVND (reference sequence). Between the trimmed V and J ends, which lost 5 bases and 0 bases, there was a span of 11 bases. The CDR3 spells CASSPRDNSYEQYF. DNA of the CDR3: TGTGCCAGTAGTCCCCGGGACAACTCCTACGAGCAGTACTTC.

In this sample, this clone turned up a few times. V usage is TRBV10-3 and J usage is TRBJ1-1; maybe TRBD1 (5 bases). Germline V lookup: CDR1 ENHRY, CDR2 SYGVKD. The V gene lost 6 bases and the J gene lost 3 bases, with 17 bases spanning the gap. The CDR3 is 15 residues long. The CDR3 here is CAISGKGDLDTEAFF. The CDR3 bases are TGTGCCATCAGCGGAAAAGGGGATTTGGACACTGAAGCTTTCTTT.

J is TRBJ2-7 and V is TRBV6-1; 12 bases map to TRBD1. Per the germline V gene, CDR1 is MNHNS and CDR2 is SASEGT. The CDR3 is 16 amino acids. The J segment lost 3 bases and the V segment lost 2 bases, leaving 5 bases of the junction unmatched. CDR3 nucleotide sequence: TGTGCCAGCAGTGAAATTGGGACAGGGGGCCTCTACGAGCAGTACTTC. Protein product: CASSEIGTGGLYEQYF.

This clone was observed a single time. The chain combines TRBV14 with TRBJ1-4; the match to TRBD1 covers 11 bases. J gave up 10 bases and V 5 bases, and 9 bases lay outside the gene matches. Germline V gene data show CDR1 as SGHDN and CDR2 as FVKESK. This CDR3 region has 15 residues. The CDR3 nucleotides are TGTGCCAGCAGCGATTGGACAGGGGGCGCGGGAAAACTGTTTTTT. This codes for CASSDWTGGAGKLFF.

This clone was seen only once. The chain combines TRBV2 with TRBJ2-3; D uncertain. V lost 3 bases to trimming and J lost 0 bases, with 4 bases between them. Germline lookup yields CDR1 SNHLY and CDR2 FYNNEI. The CDR3 is made up of 13 amino acids. CDR3 bases: TGTGCCAGCAGTGAGAGGAGCACAGATACGCAGTATTTT. Translated, it gives CASSERSTDTQYF.

The chain employs TRBV19 and TRBJ2-1, with 7 bases identical to TRBD2. The CDR3 loop spans 14 amino acids. V shed 5 bases and J 6 bases; nucleotides not matched to a gene: 7. The germline V gene encodes CDR1 LNHDA and CDR2 SQIVND (reference sequence). Written as DNA, the CDR3 is TGTGCCAGTAGTCGGGACTACCCCCGCAATGAGCAGTTCTTC. It is translated as CASSRDYPRNEQFF.

In its sample, this clone was seen once. The rearrangement joins TRBV5-1 to TRBJ2-5; 8 nucleotides agree with TRBD2. The DNA end lines up better with TRBJ2-7; the J call may be wrong. The CDR3 spans 16 residues. Germline values: CDR1 SGHRS, CDR2 YFSETQ. DNA for the CDR3: TGCGCCAGCAGCTTGGCCCTTGAGCGGGGGTTGTACGAGCAGTACTTC. Protein: CASSLALERGLYEQYF.

This clone was counted a few times. Additional DNA sequences in this sample encode the identical CDR3. The chain carries TRBV7-9 and TRBJ1-5, with D possibly TRBD1 on 5 matching bases. The CDR3 totals 14 residues. The germline V gene encodes CDR1 SEHNR and CDR2 FQNEAQ (reference sequence). Trimming stripped 2 bases from V and 1 base from J, with 6 bases between. CDR3 region: CASSLQGSNQPQHF. In nucleotides, the CDR3 is TGTGCCAGCAGCTTACAGGGCAGCAATCAGCCCCAGCATTTT.

This clone appeared a single time. The gene calls are TRBV7-6 and TRBJ1-1; 7 nucleotides agree with TRBD1. Germline V gives CDR1 SGHVS, CDR2 FNYEAQ. The CDR3 runs 13 residues. V was clipped by 5 bases and J by 4 bases; unmatched bases: 4. As DNA, the CDR3 is TGTGCCAGCAGCCCGGGACAGCTCACTGAAGCTTTCTTT. Protein sequence: CASSPGQLTEAFF.

The V gene is TRBV29-1, the J gene TRBJ1-2, with 10 positions matching TRBD1. CDR3 size: 16 residues. CDR1 and CDR2 from the germline V gene are SQVTM and ANQGSEA. V trimming: 0 bases; J trimming: 2 bases; junction bases outside the gene matches: 6. For the CDR3, the DNA is TGCAGCGTTGAAGATCGGAGGGGACAGGGGAACTATGGCTACACCTTC. Protein: CSVEDRRGQGNYGYTF.

The chain uses TRBV9 and TRBJ2-2; D gene ambiguous. Germline loops: CDR1 SGDLS, CDR2 YYNGEE. The V end lost 1 base, the J end lost 3 bases, and 7 bases lay between the germline ends. This CDR3 has 14 amino acids. CDR3 in DNA: TGTGCCAGCAGCGTACTCCGCGACACCGGGGAGCTGTTTTTT. Amino acid sequence: CASSVLRDTGELFF.

V and J are TRBV18 and TRBJ2-7; D may be TRBD1 (5 bases). The V end lost 6 bases, the J end lost 2 bases, and 11 bases lay between the germline ends. Germline loops: CDR1 KGHSH, CDR2 LQKENI. The CDR3 extends over 13 amino acids. The CDR3 here is CASSRTRTYEQYF. In DNA form, the CDR3 reads TGTGCCAGCTCTCGGACACGAACCTACGAGCAGTACTTC.

Only a few counts were recorded for this clone. V usage is TRBV7-2 and J usage is TRBJ1-1; D gene uncertain. This CDR3 has 11 residues. V lost 3 bases and J lost 9, with 8 bases in between. CDR1 and CDR2 from the germline V gene are SGHTA and FQGNSA. In DNA, the CDR3 is TGTGCCAGCAGCTTTAGCGGTAAAGCTTTCTTT. It codes for CASSFSGKAFF.

This clone has a handful of counts. V usage is TRBV5-1 and J usage is TRBJ2-1; a weak D match, TRBD2 (6 bases). The CDR3 has 16 amino acids. Trimming cost V 4 bases and J 1 base, with 15 bases left between them. Germline-derived CDR1 and CDR2 are SGHRS and YFSETQ. CDR3 sequence (DNA): TGCGCCAGCAGCGGTAATAGCGGCACATCCTACAATGAGCAGTTCTTC. Protein: CASSGNSGTSYNEQFF.

For this clone: This sample includes further DNA sequences coding for the same CDR3. The chain carries TRBV30 and TRBJ1-4; D not resolved. CDR1 and CDR2 from the germline V gene are GTSNPN and SVGIG (reference sequence). The V end was cut by 0 bases, the J end by 8 bases, with 7 bases between. The CDR3 loop spans 12 amino acids. In DNA, the CDR3 is TGTGCCTGGAGTGTACTCAGGGAAAAACTGTTTTTT. Its translation: CAWSVLREKLFF.

This clone was observed a handful of times. V usage is TRBV7-9 and J usage is TRBJ1-1; 7 bases align to TRBD1. Germline values: CDR1 SEHNR, CDR2 FQNEAQ (reference sequence). The CDR3 contains 13 residues. Trimming removed 4 bases from V and 10 bases from J; junction bases left unmatched: 9. The CDR3 here is CASSSGGGYRAFF. The CDR3 DNA sequence: TGTGCCAGCAGCTCGGGAGGGGGCTACAGAGCTTTCTTT.

The chain recombines TRBV4-2 with TRBJ2-5; perhaps TRBD2 as D (6 bases). This CDR3 has 15 amino acids. Trimming took off 1 base at V and 11 bases at J, with 20 bases between the two ends. The germline CDR1 and CDR2 sequences are LGHNA and YNFKEQ. The CDR3 DNA reads TGTGCCAGCAGCCAAGCGTTCGGGACTCCAAAGGAGCAGTACTTC. Translating it yields CASSQAFGTPKEQYF.

The gene calls are TRBV9 and TRBJ2-5; 13 positions agree with TRBD2. Unmatched junction bases numbered 7, after V lost 3 bases and J lost 5 bases. The CDR3 spans 16 residues. Germline CDR1 SGDLS, CDR2 YYNGEE. CDR3 in amino acids: CASSEELAGGRETQYF. In nucleotides, the CDR3 is TGTGCCAGCAGCGAGGAACTAGCGGGGGGGCGGGAGACCCAGTACTTC.

This clone was counted once. J is TRBJ2-1 and V is TRBV28, with a weak D call TRBD1 (6 bases). Trimming removed 4 bases from V and 6 bases from J, with 13 bases in between. The CDR3 contains 14 residues. Germline-derived CDR1 and CDR2 are MDHEN and SYDVKM. CDR3 bases: TGTGCCAGCAGTTCCCCCACAGGGCGCAATGAGCAGTTCTTC. Amino acids: CASSSPTGRNEQFF.

The chain links TRBV4-1 to TRBJ1-2; 9 nucleotides align to TRBD1. Losses at the gene ends were 0 bases for V and 5 bases for J; bases not matched to a gene: 7. Germline CDR1 MGHRA, CDR2 YSYEKL. CDR3 length equals 16 residues. CDR3 protein: CASSQEPWGTGYGYTF. The CDR3 DNA is TGCGCCAGCAGCCAAGAACCGTGGGGGACAGGGTATGGCTACACCTTC.

The gene calls are TRBV15 and TRBJ2-5, with D maybe TRBD2 (6 bases). The CDR3 has 14 residues. Germline assignment: CDR1 LNHNV and CDR2 YYDKDF (reference sequence). Trimming left V 0 bases short and J 5 bases short, with 10 bases between. The DNA for the CDR3 is TGTGCCACCAGCAGAGATGGGGGGTACGAGACCCAGTACTTC. Protein product: CATSRDGGYETQYF.

This chain joins TRBV4-1 and TRBJ2-4, with TRBD2 matching over 8 bases. The germline CDR1 and CDR2 sequences are MGHRA and YSYEKL. The CDR3 is 18 amino acids. Trimming removed 0 bases from V and 2 bases from J; junction bases left unmatched: 9. The CDR3 protein is CASSQDPFGGGSKNIQYF. The CDR3 bases are TGCGCCAGCAGCCAAGATCCGTTCGGGGGGGGCTCCAAAAACATTCAGTACTTC.

The genes are TRBV9 and TRBJ2-7; 10 nucleotides align to TRBD2. With 4 bases clipped from V and 6 bases from J, the junction kept 4 bases outside the gene matches. From germline, CDR1 is SGDLS and CDR2 YYNGEE. This CDR3 has 13 amino acids. In DNA form, the CDR3 reads TGTGCCAGCAGCCCAAGGACTAGCGGCGAGCAGTACTTC. It translates to CASSPRTSGEQYF.

The gene calls are TRBV6-5 and TRBJ2-7; D may be TRBD1 (6 bases). V lost 11 bases and J 4 bases, leaving 15 bases between the germline ends. In germline, CDR1 is MNHEY, CDR2 SVGAGI. This CDR3 comprises 12 residues. The CDR3 protein is CAAGQRRYEQYF. For the CDR3, the DNA is TGTGCCGCAGGACAGAGGAGGTACGAGCAGTACTTC.

The chain uses TRBV10-1 and TRBJ2-1; no firm D call. V lost 3 bases to trimming and J lost 7 bases, with 4 bases between them. Germline loops: CDR1 WNHNN, CDR2 SYGVQD (reference sequence). The length of the CDR3 is 11 residues. The CDR3 protein is CASSDRNEQFF. CDR3 DNA: TGCGCCAGCAGTGACCGGAATGAGCAGTTCTTC.

V is TRBV15 and J is TRBJ1-2, with 10 bases aligning to TRBD1. The CDR3 runs to 19 residues. Germline assignment: CDR1 LNHNV and CDR2 YYDKDF (reference sequence). J gave up 2 bases and V 0 bases, and 12 bases lay outside the gene matches. In nucleotides, the CDR3 is TGTGCCACCAGCAGAGATCTAGGGACAGGGGACTTATCGAACTATGGCTACACCTTC. Translation: CATSRDLGTGDLSNYGYTF.